This T cell receptor beta chain derives from a study of blood T cells in healthy people across ages. General observations from the study: Higher diversity, along with more naive CD4+ cells, distinguished long-lived donors from aged donors.

In regard to this clonotype: Its antigen is as yet unknown.

There are 15 residues in the CDR3. The germline V gene has CDR1 SEHNR and CDR2 FQNEAQ (reference sequence). V lost 6 bases, J lost 0 bases, and 4 bases stayed unmatched. Sample-barcoded 5' priming and a J-beta primer mix drove a second PCR of roughly 7 to 11 cycles. Researchers report that a template-switch adaptor with 12 random nucleotides tagged each cDNA molecule. TCRdb itself ran the 5' RACE reads through MiXCR, one entry per CDR3 protein. In the table there are just over 800,000 distinct CDR3 sequences, about 62% of which are singletons. The TCR comes from a young man in good health. The chain carries TRBV7-9 and TRBJ2-5, with 10 positions matching TRBD1. The sample was blood. In nucleotides, the CDR3 is TGTGCCAGCAGGAGGACAGGGGGGGACCAAGAGACCCAGTACTTC. This sequence encodes CASRRTGGDQETQYF.